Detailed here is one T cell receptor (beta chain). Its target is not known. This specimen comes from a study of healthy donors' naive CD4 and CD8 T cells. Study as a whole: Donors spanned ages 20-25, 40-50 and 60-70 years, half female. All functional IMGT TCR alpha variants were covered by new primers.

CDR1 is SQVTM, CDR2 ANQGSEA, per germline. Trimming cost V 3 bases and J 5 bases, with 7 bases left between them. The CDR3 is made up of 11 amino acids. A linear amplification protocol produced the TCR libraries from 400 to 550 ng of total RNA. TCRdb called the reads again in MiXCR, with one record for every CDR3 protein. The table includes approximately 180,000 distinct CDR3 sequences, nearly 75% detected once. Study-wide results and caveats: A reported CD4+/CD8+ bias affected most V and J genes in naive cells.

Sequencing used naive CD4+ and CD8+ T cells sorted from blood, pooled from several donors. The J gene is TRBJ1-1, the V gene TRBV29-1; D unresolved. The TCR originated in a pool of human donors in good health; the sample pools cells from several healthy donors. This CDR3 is CSVEVGTEAFF. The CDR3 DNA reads TGCAGCGTTGAGGTAGGAACTGAAGCTTTCTTT.